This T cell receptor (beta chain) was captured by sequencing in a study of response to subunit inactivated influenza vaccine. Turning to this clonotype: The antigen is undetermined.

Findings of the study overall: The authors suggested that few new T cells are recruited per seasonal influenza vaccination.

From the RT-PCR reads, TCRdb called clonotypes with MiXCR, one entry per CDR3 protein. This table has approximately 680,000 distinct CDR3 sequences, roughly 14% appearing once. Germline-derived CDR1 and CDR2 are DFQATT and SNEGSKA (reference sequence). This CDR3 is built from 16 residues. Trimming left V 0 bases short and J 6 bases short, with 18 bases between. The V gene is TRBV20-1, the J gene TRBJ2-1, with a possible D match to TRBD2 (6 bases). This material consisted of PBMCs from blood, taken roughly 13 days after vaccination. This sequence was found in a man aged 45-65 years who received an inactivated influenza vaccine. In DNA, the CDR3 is TGCAGTGCTAGAGATCGGGGGACCGGGAACCTCAATGAGCAGTTCTTC. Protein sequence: CSARDRGTGNLNEQFF.